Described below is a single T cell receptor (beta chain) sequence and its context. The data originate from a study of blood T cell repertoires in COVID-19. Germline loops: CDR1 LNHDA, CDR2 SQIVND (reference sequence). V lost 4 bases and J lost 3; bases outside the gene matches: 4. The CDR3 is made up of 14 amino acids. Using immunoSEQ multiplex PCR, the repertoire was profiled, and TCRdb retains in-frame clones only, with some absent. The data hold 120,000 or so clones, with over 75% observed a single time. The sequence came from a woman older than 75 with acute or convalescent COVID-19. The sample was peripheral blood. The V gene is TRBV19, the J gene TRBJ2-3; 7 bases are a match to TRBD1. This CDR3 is CASSTRQGTDTQYF. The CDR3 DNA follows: TGTGCCAGTAGTACCCGACAGGGTACAGATACGCAGTATTTT.